This T cell receptor beta chain was recorded in a study of T cells in tumors and immune-related adverse events. V dropped 3 bases and J dropped 2 bases, with 0 bases sitting between them. Germline CDR1 reads SGHRS; CDR2 reads YFSETQ. The CDR3 loop spans 11 amino acids. Assay: immunoSEQ multiplex PCR; the TCRdb copy retains only in-frame clones and omits some. The repertoire holds tens of thousands of clones, with approximately 90% as singletons. The TCR comes from a female donor with metastatic renal cell carcinoma. The sample was lymph node tissue, taken from a patient treated with anti-PD-1 therapy. The V and J genes are TRBV5-1 and TRBJ2-1; D unresolved. The CDR3: CASSSYNEQFF. The CDR3 region has the DNA TGCGCCAGCAGCTCCTACAATGAGCAGTTCTTC.